This is a list of T cell receptor beta chains from one sample in a study of response to subunit inactivated influenza vaccine. TCRdb redid the calling of the RT-PCR reads with MiXCR, one entry per CDR3 protein. The repertoire holds roughly 570,000 distinct CDR3 sequences, with approximately 14% as singletons. Specimen: PBMCs from blood, collected 12 days after vaccination. All receptors derive from a man aged 50-59 years who received an inactivated influenza vaccine. Each CDR3 is given with its conserved first and last residue. D genes are given only for firm matches. Not every row has a clone size; where given, it reads once, few, many or a size class.

v_gene,d_gene,j_gene,abundance,CDR3aa,CDR3nt
TRBV12-3/TRBV12-4,-,TRBJ1-1,-,CASSLTAPNTEAFF,TGTGCCAGCAGTCTGACAGCACCGAACACTGAAGCTTTCTTT
TRBV5-6,-,TRBJ1-1,few,CASSFREAEAFF,TGTGCCAGCAGCTTCAGGGAAGCTGAAGCTTTCTTT
TRBV7-2,-,TRBJ2-3,-,CASLSPGDTQYF,TGTGCCAGCCTATCCCCCGGGGATACGCAGTATTTT
TRBV4-1,-,TRBJ1-2,many,CASRNLNYGYTF,TGCGCCAGCAGAAACCTCAACTATGGCTACACCTTC
TRBV7-6,-,TRBJ1-1,many,CASSLATAAHTEAFF,TGTGCCAGCAGCTTAGCCACAGCTGCCCACACTGAAGCTTTCTTT
TRBV18,-,TRBJ2-5,-,CASSPAAVETQYF,TGTGCCAGCTCACCTGCCGCCGTGGAGACCCAGTACTTC
TRBV18,-,TRBJ1-2,many,CASSPPVNYGYTF,TGTGCCAGCTCACCACCGGTGAACTATGGCTACACCTTC
TRBV3-1,TRBD1,TRBJ1-6,few,CASSQGTGGNSPLHF,TGTGCCAGCAGCCAAGGGACAGGGGGGAATTCACCCCTCCACTTT
TRBV15,TRBD1,TRBJ1-2,many,CATSTDRGGYGYTF,TGTGCCACCAGCACGGACAGGGGGGGCTATGGCTACACCTTC
TRBV12-3/TRBV12-4,-,TRBJ2-1,-,CASSYYSYNEQFF,TGTGCCAGCAGTTATTACAGCTACAATGAGCAGTTCTTC
TRBV2,TRBD2,TRBJ2-3,-,CASRTGTSNTDTQYF,TGTGCCAGCAGGACCGGGACTAGCAACACAGATACGCAGTATTTT
TRBV13,-,TRBJ1-1,-,CASRRYFQNTEAFF,TGTGCCAGCAGGCGTTATTTCCAGAACACTGAAGCTTTCTTT
TRBV2,-,TRBJ2-7,-,CTVGAIYEQYF,TGTACGGTAGGGGCCATCTACGAGCAGTACTTC
TRBV7-2,-,TRBJ2-7,-,CASSKRDYEQYF,TGTGCCAGCAGCAAACGGGACTACGAGCAGTACTTC
TRBV11-1,-,TRBJ2-1,-,CASSSDHFGALTYNEQFF,TGTGCCAGCAGCTCGGACCACTTTGGCGCGCTCACCTACAATGAGCAGTTCTTC
TRBV7-2,-,TRBJ2-7,-,CASSLEIRFSPYEQYF,TGTGCCAGCAGCTTAGAGATCCGGTTTAGCCCCTACGAGCAGTACTTC
TRBV4-1,-,TRBJ1-6,-,CASSQESRSPLHF,TGCGCCAGCAGCCAAGAGAGCCGGTCACCCCTCCACTTT
TRBV3-1,-,TRBJ1-6,-,CASSQVFGQGSSPLHF,TGTGCCAGCAGCCAAGTTTTCGGGCAGGGTTCATCACCCCTCCACTTT
TRBV7-2,TRBD1,TRBJ1-2,-,CASSFSGTGAFYGYTF,TGTGCCAGCAGCTTTTCCGGGACAGGGGCCTTCTATGGCTACACCTTC
TRBV28,TRBD2,TRBJ2-5,-,CASNLSGRAPETQYF,TGTGCCAGCAACCTTAGCGGGAGGGCTCCGGAGACCCAGTACTTC
TRBV15,TRBD1,TRBJ2-3,few,CATSRDVRGLDTQYF,TGTGCCACCAGCAGAGATGTCAGGGGGCTTGATACGCAGTATTTT
TRBV27,-,TRBJ2-7,few,CASSRGAFYEQYF,TGTGCCAGTTCGAGGGGGGCCTTCTACGAGCAGTACTTC
TRBV7-2,-,TRBJ2-7,-,CASSLELGLYEQYF,TGTGCCAGCAGCTTAGAACTGGGTTTATACGAGCAGTACTTC
TRBV29-1,TRBD2,TRBJ2-1,many,CSVNLGRGEQFF,TGCAGCGTTAACCTAGGGAGGGGTGAGCAGTTCTTC
TRBV12-3/TRBV12-4,TRBD2,TRBJ2-1,many,CASSLVVAGERNEQFF,TGTGCCAGCAGTTTGGTTGTCGCGGGAGAACGCAATGAGCAGTTCTTC
TRBV5-1,TRBD2,TRBJ2-5,-,CASRASGGQGETQYF,TGCGCCAGCAGAGCTAGCGGGGGGCAGGGGGAGACCCAGTACTTC
TRBV7-2,TRBD2,TRBJ2-1,few,CASSLRVTSPISHNEQFF,TGTGCCAGCAGCTTGCGGGTGACTAGCCCAATCTCCCACAATGAGCAGTTCTTC
TRBV9,-,TRBJ2-2,few,CASSAWAANVGELFF,TGTGCCAGCAGCGCCTGGGCGGCGAACGTCGGGGAGCTGTTTTTT
TRBV6-1,TRBD1,TRBJ1-2,few,CASILLTGVYGYTF,TGTGCCAGCATCCTCCTAACAGGGGTCTATGGCTACACCTTC
TRBV6-2/TRBV6-3,-,TRBJ1-5,-,CASTDRAYQPQHF,TGTGCCAGCACGGATAGAGCCTATCAGCCCCAGCATTTT
TRBV25-1,TRBD1,TRBJ2-2,-,CASSQGDGELFF,TGTGCCAGCAGCCAGGGGGACGGGGAGCTGTTTTTT
TRBV7-9,TRBD2,TRBJ2-1,-,CASSFTSGRIEQFF,TGTGCCAGCAGCTTCACTAGCGGGAGAATTGAGCAGTTCTTC
TRBV19,TRBD2,TRBJ2-1,-,CASSQPGTSRPDEQFF,TGTGCCAGTAGCCAACCGGGGACTAGCCGGCCCGATGAGCAGTTCTTC